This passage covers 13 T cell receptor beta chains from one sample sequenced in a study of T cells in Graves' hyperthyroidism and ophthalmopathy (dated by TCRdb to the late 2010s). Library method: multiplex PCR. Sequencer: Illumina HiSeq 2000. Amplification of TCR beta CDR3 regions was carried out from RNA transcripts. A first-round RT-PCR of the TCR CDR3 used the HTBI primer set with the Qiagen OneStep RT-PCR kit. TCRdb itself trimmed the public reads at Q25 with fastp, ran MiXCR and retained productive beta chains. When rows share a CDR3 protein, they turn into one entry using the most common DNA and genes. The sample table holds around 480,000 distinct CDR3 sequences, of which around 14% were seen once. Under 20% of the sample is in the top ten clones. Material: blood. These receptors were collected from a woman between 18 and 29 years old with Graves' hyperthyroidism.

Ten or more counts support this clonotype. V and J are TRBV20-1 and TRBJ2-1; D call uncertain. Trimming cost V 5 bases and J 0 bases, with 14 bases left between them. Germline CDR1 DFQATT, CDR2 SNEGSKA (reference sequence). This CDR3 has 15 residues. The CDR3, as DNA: TGCAGTGCTCCCCGTATAGTGAGCTCCTACAATGAGCAGTTCTTC. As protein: CSAPRIVSSYNEQFF.

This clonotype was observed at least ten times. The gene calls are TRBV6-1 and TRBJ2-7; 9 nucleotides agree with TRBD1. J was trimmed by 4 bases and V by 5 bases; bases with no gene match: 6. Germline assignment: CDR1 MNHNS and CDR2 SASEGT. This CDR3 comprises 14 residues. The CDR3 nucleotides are TGTGCCAGCAGTCCGGGACAGGGCGGTTACGAGCAGTACGTC. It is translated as CASSPGQGGYEQYV.

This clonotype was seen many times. In DNA, the CDR3 is TGTGCCAGCACTGGGACTAGCGGGAGGTCCAATGAGCAGTTCTTC. It yields the protein CASTGTSGRSNEQFF. The chain employs TRBV12-3 or TRBV12-4 and TRBJ2-1, with 15 bases aligning to TRBD2. The CDR3 consists of 15 residues. Trimming took 7 bases from V and 6 from J; bases not matched to a gene: 4.

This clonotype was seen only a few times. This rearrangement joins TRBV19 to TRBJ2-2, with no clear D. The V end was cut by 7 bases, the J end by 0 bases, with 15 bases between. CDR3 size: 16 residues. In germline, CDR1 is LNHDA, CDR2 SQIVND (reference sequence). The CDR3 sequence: CASNNRRVPNTGELFF. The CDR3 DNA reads TGTGCCAGTAACAACCGTAGGGTCCCGAACACCGGGGAGCTGTTTTTT.

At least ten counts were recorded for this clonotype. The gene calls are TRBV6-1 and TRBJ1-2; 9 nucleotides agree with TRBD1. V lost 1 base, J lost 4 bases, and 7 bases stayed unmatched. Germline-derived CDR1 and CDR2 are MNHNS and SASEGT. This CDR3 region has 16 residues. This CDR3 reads CASSEGDRAGSYGYTF. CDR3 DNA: TGTGCCAGCAGTGAAGGGGACAGGGCCGGATCCTATGGCTACACCTTC.

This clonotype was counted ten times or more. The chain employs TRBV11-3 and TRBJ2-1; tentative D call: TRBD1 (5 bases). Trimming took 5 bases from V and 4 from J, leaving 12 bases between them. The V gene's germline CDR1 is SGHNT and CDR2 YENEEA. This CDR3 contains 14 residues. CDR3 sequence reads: CASSAEDTYNEQFF. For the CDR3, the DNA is TGTGCCAGCAGCGCCGAGGACACTTACAATGAGCAGTTCTTC.

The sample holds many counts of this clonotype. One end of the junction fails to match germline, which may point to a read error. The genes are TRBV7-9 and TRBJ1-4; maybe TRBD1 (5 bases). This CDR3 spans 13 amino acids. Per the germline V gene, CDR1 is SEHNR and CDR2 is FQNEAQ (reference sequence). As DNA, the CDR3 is TGTGCCGGCAGGGTGCACACTAATGAAAAACTGTTTTTT. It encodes CAGRVHTNEKLFF.

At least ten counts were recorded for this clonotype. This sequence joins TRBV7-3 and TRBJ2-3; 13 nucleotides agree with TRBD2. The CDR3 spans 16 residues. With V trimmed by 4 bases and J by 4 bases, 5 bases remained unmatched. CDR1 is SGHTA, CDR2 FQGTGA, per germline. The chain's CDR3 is CASSSRTSGSADTQYF. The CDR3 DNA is TGTGCCAGCAGCTCCCGGACTAGCGGGAGTGCAGATACGCAGTATTTT.

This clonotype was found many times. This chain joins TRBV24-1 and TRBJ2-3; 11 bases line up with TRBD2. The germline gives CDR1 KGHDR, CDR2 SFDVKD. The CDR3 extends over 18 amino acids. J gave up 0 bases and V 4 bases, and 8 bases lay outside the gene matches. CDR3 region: CATSEPTGTSGSTDTQYF. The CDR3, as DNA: TGTGCCACCAGTGAACCAACCGGGACTAGCGGTAGCACAGATACGCAGTATTTT.

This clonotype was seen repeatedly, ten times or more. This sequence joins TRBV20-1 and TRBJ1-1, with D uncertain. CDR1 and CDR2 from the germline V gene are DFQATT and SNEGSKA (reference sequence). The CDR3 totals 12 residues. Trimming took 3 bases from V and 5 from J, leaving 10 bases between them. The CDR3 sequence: CSARGWVTEAFF. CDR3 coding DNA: TGCAGTGCTAGGGGATGGGTGACTGAAGCTTTCTTT.

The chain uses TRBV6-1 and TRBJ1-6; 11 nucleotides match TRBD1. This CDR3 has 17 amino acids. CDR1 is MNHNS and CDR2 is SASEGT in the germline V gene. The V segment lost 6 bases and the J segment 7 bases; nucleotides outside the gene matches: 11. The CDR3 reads CASSRRRGQGENSPLHF. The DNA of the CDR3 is TGTGCCAGCAGCCGTCGCAGGGGACAGGGGGAAAATTCACCCCTCCACTTT.

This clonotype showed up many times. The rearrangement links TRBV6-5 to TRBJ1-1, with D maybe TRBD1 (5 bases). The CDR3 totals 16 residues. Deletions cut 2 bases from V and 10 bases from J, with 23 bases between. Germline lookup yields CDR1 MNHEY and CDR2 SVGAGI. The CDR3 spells CASSYMGGGDGLGAFF. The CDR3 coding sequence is TGTGCCAGCAGTTACATGGGGGGAGGGGACGGCCTTGGAGCTTTCTTT.

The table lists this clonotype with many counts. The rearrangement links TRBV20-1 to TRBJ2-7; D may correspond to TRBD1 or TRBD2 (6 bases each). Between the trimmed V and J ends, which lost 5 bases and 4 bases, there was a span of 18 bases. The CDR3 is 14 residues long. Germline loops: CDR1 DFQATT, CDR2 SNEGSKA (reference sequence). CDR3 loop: CSARTGALGYEQYF. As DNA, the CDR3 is TGCAGTGCTCGGACGGGGGCTTTGGGATACGAGCAGTACTTC.